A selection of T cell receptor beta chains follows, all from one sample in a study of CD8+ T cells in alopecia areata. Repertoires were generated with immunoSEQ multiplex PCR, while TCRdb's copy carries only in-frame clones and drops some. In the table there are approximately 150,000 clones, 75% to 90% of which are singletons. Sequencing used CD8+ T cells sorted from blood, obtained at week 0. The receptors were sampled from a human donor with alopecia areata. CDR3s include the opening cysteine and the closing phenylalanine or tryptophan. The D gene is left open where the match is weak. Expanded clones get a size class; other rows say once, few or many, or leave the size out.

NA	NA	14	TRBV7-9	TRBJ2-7	CASSLTGRSYEQYF	TGTGCCAGCAGCTTAACGGGCAGGAGCTACGAGCAGTACTTC
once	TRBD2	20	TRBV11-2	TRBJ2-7	CASNLDATSVGPTTPYEQYF	TGTGCCAGCAACTTAGATGCGACTAGCGTTGGGCCCACCACCCCCTACGAGCAGTACTTC
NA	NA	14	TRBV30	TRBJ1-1	CAWNPTSPGTEAFF	TGTGCCTGGAACCCAACTAGCCCGGGCACTGAAGCTTTCTTT
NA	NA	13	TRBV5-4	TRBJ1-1	CASSMTPGTEAFF	TGTGCCAGCAGCATGACACCGGGCACTGAAGCTTTCTTT
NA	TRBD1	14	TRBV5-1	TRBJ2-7	CASSLGTASYEQYF	TGCGCCAGCAGCCTTGGGACAGCCTCCTACGAGCAGTACTTC
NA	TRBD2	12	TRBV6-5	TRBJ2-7	CASSYPGGEQYF	TGTGCCAGCAGTTACCCGGGAGGCGAGCAGTACTTC
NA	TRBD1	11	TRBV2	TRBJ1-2	CATGTGDGYTF	TGTGCCACCGGGACAGGGGATGGCTACACCTTC
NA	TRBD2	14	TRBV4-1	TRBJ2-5	CASTPMGLADPQYF	TGCGCCAGCACCCCAATGGGACTAGCGGATCCCCAGTACTTC
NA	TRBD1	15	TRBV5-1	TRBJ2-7	CASSLGQGVTYEQYF	TGCGCCAGCAGCCTTGGACAGGGAGTGACCTACGAGCAGTACTTC
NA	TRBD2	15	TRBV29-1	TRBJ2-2	CSVEVPGGNTGELFF	TGCAGCGTTGAAGTACCGGGAGGGAACACCGGGGAGCTGTTTTTT
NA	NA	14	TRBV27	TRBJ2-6	CASRGGTGANVLTF	TGTGCCAGCAGGGGGGGAACTGGGGCCAACGTCCTGACTTTC
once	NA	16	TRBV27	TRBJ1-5	CASSSTEPRGNQPQHF	TGTGCCAGCAGTTCCACGGAGCCGAGAGGCAATCAGCCCCAGCATTTT
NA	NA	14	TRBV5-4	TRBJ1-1	CASSFRDGAFEAFF	TGTGCCAGCAGCTTCCGGGACGGAGCTTTTGAAGCTTTCTTT
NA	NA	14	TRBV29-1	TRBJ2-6	CSVPTFSGANVLTF	TGCAGCGTTCCGACGTTCTCTGGGGCCAACGTCCTGACTTTC
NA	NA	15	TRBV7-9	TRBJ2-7	CASSLNKDNSYEQYF	TGTGCCAGCAGCTTAAATAAGGACAACTCCTACGAGCAGTACTTC
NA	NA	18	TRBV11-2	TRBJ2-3	CASSLDLWGQRGTDTQYF	TGTGCCAGCAGCTTAGATCTTTGGGGGCAAAGGGGCACAGATACGCAGTATTTT
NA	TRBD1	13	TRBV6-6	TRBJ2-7	CAVGQGQGYEQYF	TGTGCCGTAGGCCAGGGACAGGGGTACGAGCAGTACTTC
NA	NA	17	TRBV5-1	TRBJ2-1	CASSLGYSGSGYNEQFF	TGCGCCAGCAGCTTAGGTTATTCAGGGTCGGGGTACAATGAGCAGTTCTTC
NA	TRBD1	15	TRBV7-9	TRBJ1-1	CASSSQDRADTEAFF	TGTGCCAGCAGCTCCCAGGACAGGGCGGACACTGAAGCTTTCTTT
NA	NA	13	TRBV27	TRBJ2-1	CASRRESYNEQFF	TGTGCCAGCAGGCGGGAATCTTACAATGAGCAGTTCTTC
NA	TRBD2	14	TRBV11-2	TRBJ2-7	CASSFAGVTYEQYF	TGTGCCAGCAGCTTTGCGGGGGTAACCTACGAGCAGTACTTC
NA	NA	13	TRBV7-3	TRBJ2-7	CASSAGPRGEQYF	TGTGCCAGCAGCGCCGGGCCTCGGGGCGAGCAGTACTTC
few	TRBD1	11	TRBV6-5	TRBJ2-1	CASSQGDEQFF	TGTGCCAGCAGCCAGGGGGATGAGCAGTTCTTC
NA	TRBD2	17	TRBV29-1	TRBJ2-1	CSVEGGWLAGGVREQFF	TGCAGCGTTGAAGGGGGATGGCTAGCGGGAGGGGTTAGGGAGCAGTTCTTC
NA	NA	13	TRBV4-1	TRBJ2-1	CASSQDGSLAQFF	TGCGCCAGCAGCCAAGATGGCAGTCTGGCGCAGTTCTTC
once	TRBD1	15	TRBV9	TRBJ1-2	CASSPGTVPNYGYTF	TGTGCCAGCAGCCCCGGGACAGTTCCTAACTATGGCTACACCTTC
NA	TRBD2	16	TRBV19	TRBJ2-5	CASSPGISGGGETQYF	TGTGCCAGTAGTCCCGGGATATCTGGCGGGGGAGAGACCCAGTACTTC
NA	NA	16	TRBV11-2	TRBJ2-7	CASSLDLWGSSYEQYF	TGTGCCAGCAGCTTAGATCTATGGGGGAGCTCCTACGAGCAGTACTTC
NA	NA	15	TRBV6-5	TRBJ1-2	CASSYSITGNYGYTF	TGTGCCAGCAGTTACTCGATAACGGGGAACTATGGCTACACCTTC
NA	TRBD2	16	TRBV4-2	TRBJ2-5	CASSSALAGVGETQYF	TGTGCCAGCAGCTCCGCCCTTGCGGGGGTTGGAGAGACCCAGTACTTC
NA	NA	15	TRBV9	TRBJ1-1	CASSVVRGVVPEAFF	TGTGCCAGCAGCGTAGTGAGGGGAGTGGTCCCTGAAGCTTTCTTT
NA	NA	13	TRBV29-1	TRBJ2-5	CSAPTANQETQYF	TGCAGCGCTCCGACAGCCAACCAAGAGACCCAGTACTTC
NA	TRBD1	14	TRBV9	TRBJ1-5	CASSLTTGDQPQHF	TGTGCCAGCAGTCTTACAACAGGGGATCAGCCCCAGCATTTT
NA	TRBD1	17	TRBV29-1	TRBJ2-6	CSVEGRDRGSGANVLTF	TGCAGCGTCGAGGGCCGAGACAGGGGCTCTGGGGCCAACGTCCTGACTTTC
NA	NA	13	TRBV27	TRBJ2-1	CASSTYSYNEQFF	TGTGCCAGCAGTACGTACTCCTACAATGAGCAGTTCTTC
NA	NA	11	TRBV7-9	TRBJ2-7	CASRDAYEQYF	TGTGCCAGCAGGGACGCCTACGAGCAGTACTTC
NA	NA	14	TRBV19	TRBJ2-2	CASSIRGSTGELFF	TGTGCCAGTAGTATAAGAGGTTCCACCGGGGAGCTGTTTTTT
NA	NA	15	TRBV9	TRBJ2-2	CASSVEGSSTGELFF	TGTGCCAGCAGCGTAGAAGGGTCTTCGACCGGGGAGCTGTTTTTT
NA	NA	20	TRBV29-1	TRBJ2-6	CSVEDGARAGTVSGANVLTF	TGCAGCGTTGAAGATGGGGCCCGGGCCGGGACCGTCTCTGGGGCCAACGTCCTGACTTTC
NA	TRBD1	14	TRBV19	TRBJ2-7	CASSMTGRAYEQYF	TGTGCCAGTAGTATGACAGGGAGAGCCTACGAGCAGTACTTC
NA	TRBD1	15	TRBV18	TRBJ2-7	CASSLGTEETYEQYF	TGTGCCAGCTCACTAGGGACAGAAGAGACCTACGAGCAGTACTTC
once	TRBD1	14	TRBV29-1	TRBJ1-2	CSAATGGAEYGYTF	TGCAGCGCAGCGACAGGGGGCGCGGAATATGGCTACACCTTC
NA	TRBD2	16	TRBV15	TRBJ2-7	CATSRGIGGRAYEQYF	TGTGCCACCAGCAGGGGCATCGGCGGGAGGGCCTACGAGCAGTACTTC
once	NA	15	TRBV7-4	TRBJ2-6	CASSRIDAGANVLTF	TGTGCCAGCAGCAGGATTGACGCTGGGGCCAACGTCCTGACTTTC
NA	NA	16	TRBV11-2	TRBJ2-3	CASSSPNLAAEDTQYF	TGTGCCAGCAGCTCCCCCAATCTAGCCGCTGAAGATACGCAGTATTTT
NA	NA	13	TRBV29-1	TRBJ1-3	CSVEPVLQNTIYF	TGCAGCGTTGAGCCAGTACTGCAGAACACCATATATTTT
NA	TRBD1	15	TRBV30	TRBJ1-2	CAWSSGQGASYGYTF	TGTGCCTGGAGTAGCGGACAGGGGGCCTCTTATGGCTACACCTTC
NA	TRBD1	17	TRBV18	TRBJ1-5	CASSPNDRGVYSQPQHF	TGTGCCAGCTCCCCGAACGACAGGGGAGTGTATAGTCAGCCCCAGCATTTT
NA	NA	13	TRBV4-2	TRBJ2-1	CASSQEMGNEQFF	TGTGCCAGCAGCCAAGAAATGGGGAATGAGCAGTTCTTC
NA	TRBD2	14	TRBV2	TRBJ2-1	CAIRGTTLYNEQFF	TGTGCCATCCGGGGGACTACCTTATACAATGAGCAGTTCTTC
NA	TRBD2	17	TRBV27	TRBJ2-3	CASSPLRLAGGTDTQYF	TGTGCCAGCAGTCCTCTTCGACTAGCGGGTGGCACAGATACGCAGTATTTT
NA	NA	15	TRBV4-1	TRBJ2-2	CASSPSFTSTGELFF	TGCGCCAGCAGCCCCTCTTTCACGAGCACCGGGGAGCTGTTTTTT
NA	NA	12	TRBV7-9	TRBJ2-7	CASSLAKDEQYF	TGTGCCAGCAGCTTAGCAAAAGACGAGCAGTACTTC
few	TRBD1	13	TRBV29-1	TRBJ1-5	CSVMTGSDLAQHF	TGCAGCGTCATGACAGGGTCTGATCTTGCCCAGCATTTT
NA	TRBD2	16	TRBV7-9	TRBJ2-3	CASSLSSGIFSDTQYF	TGTGCCAGCAGCTTATCTAGCGGGATCTTCTCAGATACGCAGTATTTT